The text below deals with one TCR beta chain. The data are from a study of blood T cell repertoires in COVID-19. Per germline, CDR1 SGHKS and CDR2 YYEKEE (reference sequence). The CDR3 has 15 residues. V was trimmed by 0 bases and J by 6 bases, leaving 13 bases between them. Sequencing was performed with immunoSEQ multiplex PCR; in TCRdb, only in-frame clones are kept and a portion is missing. There are 330,000 or so clones in the sample; over 80% occur only once, and 5% lies in the top ten. J is TRBJ1-5 and V is TRBV5-5; D might be TRBD1 (6 bases). This TCR was sampled from a man aged 25 to 45 who had recovered from COVID-19. The sequenced material came from PBMCs or T cells enriched from blood (not recorded which). CDR3 nucleotide sequence: TGTGCCAGCAGCTTGGCCGTACAGGGTGGTCAGCCCCAGCATTTT. Its protein is CASSLAVQGGQPQHF.